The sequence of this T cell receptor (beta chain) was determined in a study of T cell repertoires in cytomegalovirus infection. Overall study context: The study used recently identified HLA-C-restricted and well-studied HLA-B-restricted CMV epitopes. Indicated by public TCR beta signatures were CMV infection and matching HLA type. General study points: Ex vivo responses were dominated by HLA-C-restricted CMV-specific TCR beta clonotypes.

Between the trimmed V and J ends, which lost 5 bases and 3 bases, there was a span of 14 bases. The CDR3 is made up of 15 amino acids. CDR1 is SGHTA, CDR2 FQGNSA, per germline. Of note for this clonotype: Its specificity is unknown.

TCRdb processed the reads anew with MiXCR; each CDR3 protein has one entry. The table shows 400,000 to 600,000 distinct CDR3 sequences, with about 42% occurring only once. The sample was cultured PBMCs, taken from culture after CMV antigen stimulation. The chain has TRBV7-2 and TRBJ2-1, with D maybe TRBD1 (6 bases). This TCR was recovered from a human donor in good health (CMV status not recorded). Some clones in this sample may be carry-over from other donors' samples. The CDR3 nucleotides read TGTGCCAGCAGCCCATCAGGGGCCGTCTACAATGAGCAGTTCTTC. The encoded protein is CASSPSGAVYNEQFF.